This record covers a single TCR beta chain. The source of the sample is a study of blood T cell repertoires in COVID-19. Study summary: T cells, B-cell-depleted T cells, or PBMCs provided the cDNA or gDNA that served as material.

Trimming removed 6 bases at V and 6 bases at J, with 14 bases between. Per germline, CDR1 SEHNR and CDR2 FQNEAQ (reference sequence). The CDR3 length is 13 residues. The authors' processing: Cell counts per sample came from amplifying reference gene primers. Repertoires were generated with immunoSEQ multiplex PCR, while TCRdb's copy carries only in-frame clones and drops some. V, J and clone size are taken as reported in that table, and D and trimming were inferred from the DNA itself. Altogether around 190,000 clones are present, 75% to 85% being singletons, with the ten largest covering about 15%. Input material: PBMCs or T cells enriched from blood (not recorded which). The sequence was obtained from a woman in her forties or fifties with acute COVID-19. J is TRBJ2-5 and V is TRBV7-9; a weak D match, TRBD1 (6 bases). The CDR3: CASSTSGEKTQYF. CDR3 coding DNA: TGTGCCAGCAGTACATCAGGGGAGAAGACCCAGTACTTC.